This TCR beta chain originates from a study of T cell changes during pregnancy in multiple sclerosis. Here immunoSEQ multiplex PCR was the method, and the copy in TCRdb shows in-frame clones only, minus some. The repertoire consists of approximately 57,000 clones, with 80% to 95% occurring once and the leading ten covering approximately 3.8%. CDR3 length equals 14 residues. Trimming at V came to 4 bases and at J to 6 bases, leaving 6 bases not matched to a gene. Germline CDR1 SGHRS, CDR2 YFSETQ. The clonotype was recovered from a female donor in good health, enrolled as a control in a pregnancy study. The chain is built from TRBV5-1 and TRBJ2-3; TRBD1 aligns across 9 bases. Specimen: peripheral blood, collected after pregnancy. CDR3 nucleotide sequence: TGCGCCAGCAGCCTAGGGACAGGGAGGGATACGCAGTATTTT. Its protein product is CASSLGTGRDTQYF.